These 17 T cell receptor beta chains came from one sample sequenced in a study of identical twins. MiXCR, applied by TCRdb to the 5' RACE reads, yields one record per CDR3 protein. This table has some 1,700,000 distinct CDR3 sequences, less than 40% appearing once. Sequences were obtained from cord blood. Receptors originate from a newborn girl in good health.

This clonotype was counted a few times. The genes are TRBV28 and TRBJ1-6; D uncertain. The CDR3 covers 14 residues. V dropped 8 bases and J dropped 7 bases, with 15 bases sitting between them. CDR1 and CDR2 (germline): MDHEN, SYDVKM. The CDR3, as DNA: TGTGCCAGCCTCCGATACCGGGGAAATTCACCCCTCCACTTT. Translated: CASLRYRGNSPLHF.

V gene TRBV5-8 combines with J gene TRBJ1-2; D call uncertain. CDR1 is SGHTS, CDR2 YDEGEE, per germline. This CDR3 comprises 13 residues. The V end lost 7 bases, the J end lost 3 bases, and 13 bases lay between the germline ends. This CDR3 is CASPVPRHYGYTF. Written as DNA, the CDR3 is TGTGCCAGCCCGGTGCCTCGGCACTATGGCTACACCTTC.

This clonotype was found a few times. The chain is built from TRBV27 and TRBJ1-2; D call uncertain. V was clipped by 5 bases and J by 2 bases, with 12 bases between them. This CDR3 comprises 14 residues. The germline V gene encodes CDR1 MNHEY and CDR2 SMNVEV (reference sequence). As DNA, the CDR3 is TGTGCCAGCAGTCCCGCCGACGGGAACTATGGCTACACCTTC. Translating it yields CASSPADGNYGYTF.

A few counts support this clonotype. The chain has TRBV20-1 and TRBJ2-5, with D hard to call. Germline lookup yields CDR1 DFQATT and CDR2 SNEGSKA (reference sequence). Trimming removed 3 bases at V and 4 bases at J, with 6 bases between. CDR3 length: 11 residues. In DNA, the CDR3 is TGCAGTGCTAGCTCCCTAGAGACCCAGTACTTC. It translates to CSASSLETQYF.

V gene TRBV29-1 combines with J gene TRBJ1-1, with D perhaps matching TRBD1 (5 bases). This CDR3 is built from 9 residues. V lost 8 bases to trimming and J lost 10 bases, with 11 bases between them. Germline V lookup: CDR1 SQVTM, CDR2 ANQGSEA. The CDR3 DNA is TGCAGCTTAGGGGTAGGAGCTTTCTTT. This gives the protein CSLGVGAFF.

The genes are TRBV5-1 and TRBJ1-6, with 7 bases that match TRBD1. CDR3 size: 16 residues. The ends lost 5 bases at V and 3 bases at J; junction bases unmatched: 8. Looked up from germline, CDR1 is SGHRS and CDR2 is YFSETQ. CDR3 bases: TGCGCCAGCAGGGACCGGGACAGAGACTATAATTCACCCCTCCACTTT. This sequence encodes CASRDRDRDYNSPLHF.

This clonotype was detected only a few times. J is TRBJ2-2 and V is TRBV28; D unclear. Trimming pared 6 bases from V and 1 base from J, leaving 9 bases between. Germline V lookup: CDR1 MDHEN, CDR2 SYDVKM. There are 14 residues in the CDR3. CDR3 coding DNA: TGTGCCAGCAGCGTAGGCGGGAACACCGGGGAGCTGTTTTTT. Translation gives CASSVGGNTGELFF.

This clonotype has only a few counts. This chain uses TRBV12-3 or TRBV12-4 with TRBJ2-6, with TRBD2 matching 8 bases. This CDR3 region has 19 residues. Unmatched junction bases numbered 15, after V lost 6 bases and J lost 2 bases. CDR3 sequence (DNA): TGTGCCAGCAGGGTGGCTAGCGGGCTAGCAACAACTGGGGCCAACGTCCTGACTTTC. Its translation is CASRVASGLATTGANVLTF.

The V and J genes are TRBV24-1 and TRBJ2-7; possibly TRBD2 for D (6 bases). This CDR3 contains 17 residues. The germline V gene encodes CDR1 KGHDR and CDR2 SFDVKD. As DNA, the CDR3 is TGTGCCACCAGTGATTGGGGCGGGGACCCGAGAATGGGTGAGCAGTTCGTC. Translation: CATSDWGGDPRMGEQFV.

There are a few counts of this clonotype. The chain carries TRBV7-9 and TRBJ2-4; maybe TRBD2 (6 bases). The J call is in doubt because the DNA end fits TRBJ2-7 better. The germline V gene has CDR1 SEHNR and CDR2 FQNEAQ (reference sequence). The CDR3 has 15 amino acids. The CDR3 protein is CASSLPGLVSYEQYF. CDR3 bases: TGTGCCAGCAGCCTTCCGGGACTGGTATCCTACGAGCAGTACTTC.

This clonotype was observed a few times. V usage is TRBV5-1 and J usage is TRBJ2-1, with 11 bases aligning to TRBD2. Germline V lookup: CDR1 SGHRS, CDR2 YFSETQ. Trimming removed 1 base from V and 5 bases from J; junction bases left unmatched: 2. The CDR3 loop spans 15 amino acids. As DNA, the CDR3 is TGCGCCAGCAGCTTGATAGCGGGAGGGAACAATGAGCAGTTCTTC. Protein product: CASSLIAGGNNEQFF. Full variable domain (outside the CDR3, taken from reference TRBV5-1 and TRBJ2-1): KAGVTQTPRYLIKTRGQQVTLSCSPISGHRSVSWYQQTPGQGLQFLFEYFSETQRNKGNFPGRFSGRQFSNSRSEMNVSTLELGDSALYLCASSLIAGGNNEQFFGPGTRLTVL.

There are a few counts of this clonotype. The chain carries TRBV24-1 and TRBJ2-3, with 9 bases identical to TRBD1. The CDR3 length is 14 residues. The V and J ends lost 4 bases and 6 bases, in that order; junction bases with no gene match: 4. Germline V gives CDR1 KGHDR, CDR2 SFDVKD. This chain's CDR3 is CATSDPTGGDTQYF. DNA of the CDR3: TGTGCCACCAGTGACCCGACAGGGGGGGATACGCAGTATTTT.

This clonotype occurred a few times. A much larger clone differs from this one at a single base, so this may be a read error. This chain uses TRBV20-1 with TRBJ2-1, with TRBD2 identical over 7 bases. The CDR3 extends over 15 amino acids. Per germline, CDR1 DFQATT and CDR2 SNEGSKA (reference sequence). The CDR3 sequence is CSARGGGSSYNERFF. The CDR3 DNA reads as TGCAGTGCTAGAGGGGGCGGGAGCTCCTACAATGAGCGGTTCTTC.

The rearrangement links TRBV24-1 to TRBJ2-3, with a tentative D call TRBD1 (6 bases). Germline loops: CDR1 KGHDR, CDR2 SFDVKD. The CDR3 has 15 amino acids. V was trimmed by 3 bases and J by 3 bases, leaving 12 bases between them. The CDR3 loop reads CATSDPRTVTDTQYF. CDR3 nucleotides: TGTGCCACCAGTGATCCCCGGACAGTGACAGATACGCAGTATTTT.

About this clonotype: At one boundary the junction diverges from the germline segment, which might be a read error. V gene TRBV20-1 combines with J gene TRBJ2-6; possibly TRBD1 or TRBD2 for D (6 bases each). The CDR3 consists of 17 residues. Germline V CDR1 and CDR2: DFQATT, SNEGSKA (reference sequence). The CDR3 reads CSARQSVTVSGAYVLTF. DNA for the CDR3: TGCAGTGCTAGACAATCCGTGACAGTATCGGGGGCCTACGTCCTGACTTTC.

This clonotype was counted a few times. This chain uses TRBV10-3 with TRBJ2-5; 7 bases map to TRBD2. V gave up 4 bases and J gave up 5 bases; unmatched junction bases: 19. The CDR3 spans 18 residues. Germline values: CDR1 ENHRY, CDR2 SYGVKD. The CDR3 region has the DNA TGTGCCATCAGTGGCCTTTGGCTAAGCAGCGGGACGGGGGAGACCCAGTACTTC. Protein: CAISGLWLSSGTGETQYF.

The chain uses TRBV27 and TRBJ1-1; the match to TRBD1 covers 9 bases. CDR1 and CDR2 (germline): MNHEY, SMNVEV (reference sequence). V was clipped by 0 bases and J by 1 base; unmatched bases: 12. This CDR3 is 19 amino acids long. The chain's CDR3 is CASSLSGWQQGAWNTEAFF. The DNA of the CDR3 is TGTGCCAGCAGTTTATCGGGATGGCAACAGGGGGCGTGGAACACTGAAGCTTTCTTT.